Listed here are 5 T cell receptor beta chains from one sample, sequenced in a study of T cell responses to AZD1222 COVID-19 vaccine (dated by TCRdb to the early 2020s). According to the study, the label for this sample's time point signals: about 28 days (+/-7) after the second vaccine dose. Receptor libraries were prepared by the immunoSEQ multiplex PCR assay. Drawn from immuneACCESS, this table holds only the in-frame rearrangements with V and J called that TCRdb kept. Clones are partly lost; checked studies trace under half to an unresolved V gene and leave the rest unexplained. In this sample the table shows tens of thousands of clones, 70% to 90% of which occur a single time. The top ten clonotypes cover 28% of the sample. The sequencing used peripheral blood, collected 28 days after the second AZD1222 dose. The receptors come from an adult who received the AZD1222 COVID-19 vaccine.

V is TRBV18 and J is TRBJ1-1; 11 nucleotides agree with TRBD1. CDR1 is KGHSH and CDR2 is LQKENI in the germline V gene. After removal of 5 bases from V and 4 bases from J, the junction contained 9 bases not matched to a gene. This CDR3 is 16 amino acids long. The CDR3 loop is CASSEMRDRGSTEAFF. CDR3 bases: TGTGCCAGCTCAGAAATGAGGGACAGGGGGTCCACTGAAGCTTTCTTT.

This chain connects TRBV6-5 to TRBJ1-3; D gene uncertain. This CDR3 spans 12 amino acids. The V gene's germline CDR1 is MNHEY and CDR2 SVGAGI. V gave up 5 bases and J gave up 7 bases, with 9 bases separating them. CDR3 region: CASSQSDNTIYF. Here the CDR3 DNA reads TGTGCCAGCAGTCAAAGCGACAACACCATATATTTT.

This chain uses TRBV28 with TRBJ1-1; D remains ambiguous. The CDR3 sequence is 15 residues long. From germline, CDR1 is MDHEN and CDR2 SYDVKM. V was trimmed by 2 bases and J by 11 bases, leaving 21 bases between them. This CDR3 reads CASSLRSPRAFSAFF. The CDR3 bases are TGTGCCAGCAGTTTACGCAGCCCTAGGGCTTTTAGTGCTTTCTTT. Filled out from reference TRBV28 and TRBJ1-1, the complete variable domain reads DVKVTQSSRYLVKRTGEKVFLECVQDMDHENMFWYRQDPGLGLRLIYFSYDVKMKEKGDIPEGYSVSREKKERFSLILESASTNQTSMYLCASSLRSPRAFSAFFGQGTRLTVV.

The genes are TRBV5-4 and TRBJ2-7; 8 nucleotides agree with TRBD2. Germline V lookup: CDR1 SGHNT, CDR2 YYREEE (reference sequence). The CDR3 is 14 amino acids. Germline trimming cut 0 bases from V and 5 bases from J; bases unmatched to any gene: 4. CDR3 coding DNA: TGTGCCAGCAGCTTGGGGACTAGCATCGACGAGCAGTACTTC. Its protein is CASSLGTSIDEQYF.

The rearrangement uses TRBV20-1 and TRBJ1-2; D is unclear. CDR3 length: 12 residues. CDR1 and CDR2 (germline): DFQATT, SNEGSKA (reference sequence). Trimming took 3 bases from V and 5 from J, leaving 10 bases between them. Here the CDR3 reads CSASGAAYGYTF. DNA of the CDR3: TGCAGTGCTAGTGGAGCCGCGTATGGCTACACCTTC.